A selection of T cell receptor beta chains follows, all from one sample in a study of T cell repertoires in cytomegalovirus infection. In TCRdb, the reads were re-called with MiXCR into one record per CDR3 protein. The sample contains 270,000 or so distinct CDR3 sequences, over 15% of which appear only once. Sequenced: CD8+ T cells from PBMCs. These receptors all stem from a human donor in good health (CMV status not recorded). Some clones in this sample may be carry-over from other donors' samples. The CDR3 runs from the conserved cysteine through the conserved F or W. A D gene is named only where the DNA matches it firmly. Expanded clones get a size class; other rows say once, few or many, or leave the size out.

V	size	J	D	CDR3	DNA
TRBV7-8	many	TRBJ2-1	TRBD2	CASSSLGLAGKYNEQFF	TGTGCCAGCAGCTCGTTGGGACTAGCGGGGAAGTACAATGAGCAGTTCTTC
TRBV7-3	many	TRBJ1-6	NA	CASSSGKEEASPLHF	TGTGCCAGCAGCTCAGGCAAAGAAGAAGCTTCACCCCTCCACTTT
TRBV15	NA	TRBJ2-7	NA	CATSNTGLREQYF	TGTGCCACCAGCAATACAGGGCTCCGCGAGCAGTACTTC
TRBV6-1	NA	TRBJ2-7	TRBD2	CASTGLAGGGASYEQYF	TGTGCCAGCACCGGACTAGCGGGGGGGGGAGCCTCCTACGAGCAGTACTTC
TRBV4-1	few	TRBJ2-1	NA	CASSQGLGESEQFF	TGCGCCAGCAGCCAAGGGCTCGGGGAGAGTGAGCAGTTCTTC
TRBV10-2	NA	TRBJ2-7	NA	CASSMSGEQYF	TGCGCCAGCAGCATGTCCGGGGAGCAGTACTTC
TRBV5-6	NA	TRBJ2-7	NA	CASSLEGRGPSYEQYF	TGTGCCAGCAGCTTGGAGGGCAGGGGACCATCCTACGAGCAGTACTTC
TRBV4-1	few	TRBJ1-1	TRBD1	CASSNRGNTEAFF	TGCGCCAGCAGCAACAGGGGGAACACTGAAGCTTTCTTT
TRBV14	few	TRBJ2-1	NA	CASSQFAGVGSYNEQFF	TGTGCCAGCAGCCAATTCGCCGGAGTAGGGTCCTACAATGAGCAGTTCTTC
TRBV4-1	NA	TRBJ2-7	TRBD1	CASSPQDGTEEQYF	TGCGCCAGCAGCCCCCAGGACGGGACAGAAGAGCAGTACTTC
TRBV12-5	many	TRBJ1-5	NA	CASGAGPLNQPQHF	TGTGCTAGTGGGGCGGGACCGCTAAATCAGCCCCAGCATTTT
TRBV7-2	many	TRBJ2-7	NA	CASSPTLRVHEQYF	TGTGCCAGCAGCCCGACATTACGGGTCCACGAGCAGTACTTC
TRBV13	NA	TRBJ1-2	TRBD1	CASSVSRGDYGYTF	TGTGCCAGCAGCGTCAGCAGGGGGGACTATGGCTACACCTTC
TRBV20-1	few	TRBJ2-3	NA	CSARDTRWGVWSKRKKGVTQYF	TGCAGTGCTAGAGATACCCGGTGGGGGGTTTGGTCCAAGCGAAAAAAGGGAGTAACGCAGTATTTT
TRBV28	many	TRBJ2-1	TRBD2	CASSPGTSGGARNEQFF	TGTGCCAGCAGTCCCGGGACTAGCGGGGGGGCCCGCAATGAGCAGTTCTTC
TRBV29-1	few	TRBJ1-4	NA	CSVPDRQNEKLFF	TGCAGCGTGCCTGACAGACAAAATGAAAAACTGTTTTTT
TRBV6-6	many	TRBJ2-7	TRBD1	CASSTPGQGFHEQYF	TGTGCCAGCAGTACTCCGGGACAGGGGTTCCACGAGCAGTACTTC
TRBV20-1	few	TRBJ1-2	TRBD1	CSAYHRDRGNYGYTF	TGCAGTGCTTACCACCGGGACAGGGGGAACTATGGCTACACCTTC
TRBV7-2	many	TRBJ1-6	NA	CASSLGGAMSNSPLHF	TGTGCCAGCAGCTTAGGCGGGGCTATGAGTAATTCACCCCTCCACTTT
TRBV28	NA	TRBJ1-1	TRBD1	CASSLQLGQGEKNTEAFF	TGTGCCAGCAGTTTACAGTTGGGACAGGGGGAGAAGAACACTGAAGCTTTCTTT
TRBV6-2/TRBV6-3	few	TRBJ2-1	TRBD2	CASRNLPSGRNNEQFF	TGTGCCAGCAGAAACCTGCCTAGCGGGAGAAACAATGAGCAGTTCTTC
TRBV27	few	TRBJ2-7	TRBD1	CASSNYRGDHEQYF	TGTGCCAGCAGTAACTACAGGGGAGACCACGAGCAGTACTTC
TRBV5-1	NA	TRBJ1-2	NA	CASSLGTGPEANYGYTF	TGCGCCAGCAGCTTGGGAACGGGACCGGAAGCTAACTATGGCTACACCTTC
TRBV12-3/TRBV12-4	few	TRBJ2-3	NA	CASSLRGAADTQYF	TGTGCCAGCAGTTTAAGGGGTGCGGCAGATACGCAGTATTTT
TRBV7-9	NA	TRBJ2-3	NA	CVTPRDFRTDTQYF	TGTGTCACCCCCCGGGACTTTCGCACAGATACGCAGTATTTT
TRBV12-3/TRBV12-4	many	TRBJ2-7	TRBD1	CASSLVAPTGGEQYF	TGTGCCAGCAGTTTAGTAGCCCCGACAGGGGGCGAGCAGTACTTC
TRBV6-1	few	TRBJ2-7	NA	CASSEVRTAYEQYF	TGTGCCAGCAGTGAAGTTAGGACAGCCTACGAGCAGTACTTC
TRBV7-2	many	TRBJ1-1	NA	CASSLAGFMNTEAFF	TGTGCCAGCAGCTTAGCAGGGTTTATGAACACTGAAGCTTTCTTT
TRBV5-5	many	TRBJ1-3	NA	CASSSQGNSGNTIYF	TGTGCCAGCAGCTCTCAGGGTAACTCTGGAAACACCATATATTTT
TRBV13	NA	TRBJ2-7	NA	CASSWGRRSYEQYF	TGTGCCAGCAGCTGGGGACGTAGATCCTACGAGCAGTACTTC
TRBV6-1	many	TRBJ2-7	NA	CASSEAGQYEQYF	TGTGCCAGCAGTGAAGCAGGGCAATACGAGCAGTACTTC
TRBV6-4	many	TRBJ1-1	NA	CASGNGSTEAFF	TGTGCCTCAGGGAATGGTAGCACTGAAGCTTTCTTT
TRBV7-8	many	TRBJ2-3	NA	CASSLNWSPTDTQYF	TGTGCCAGCAGCTTAAATTGGTCCCCCACAGATACGCAGTATTTT
TRBV12-3/TRBV12-4	NA	TRBJ2-1	TRBD2	CASSPRGVYYNEQFF	TGTGCCAGCAGCCCGCGGGGGGTCTACTACAATGAGCAGTTCTTC
TRBV10-3	NA	TRBJ2-7	NA	CAISVFGLTYEQYF	TGTGCCATCAGTGTGTTTGGCCTAACCTACGAGCAGTACTTC
TRBV6-5	NA	TRBJ2-5	NA	CASSYSAPPETQYF	TGTGCCAGCAGTTACTCGGCCCCGCCGGAGACCCAGTACTTC
TRBV7-2	many	TRBJ2-2	TRBD1	CASSIEGTDTYTGELFF	TGTGCCAGCAGCATTGAGGGGACAGATACTTACACCGGGGAGCTGTTTTTT
TRBV6-5	few	TRBJ2-1	NA	CASSYSIGSDNEQFF	TGTGCCAGCAGTTACTCGATCGGCAGCGACAATGAGCAGTTCTTC
TRBV13	NA	TRBJ2-3	TRBD2	CASSLLPTSGGVPTDTQYF	TGTGCCAGCAGCTTACTTCCGACTAGCGGGGGGGTACCCACAGATACGCAGTATTTT
TRBV4-2	NA	TRBJ2-7	NA	CASSQSISRGASYEQYF	TGTGCCAGCAGCCAATCTATATCGAGGGGGGCAAGCTACGAGCAGTACTTC
TRBV28	many	TRBJ1-1	TRBD1	CASRRGTGDRNTEAFF	TGTGCCAGCAGGAGGGGGACAGGCGACCGGAACACTGAAGCTTTCTTT
TRBV6-2/TRBV6-3	once	TRBJ2-1	TRBD1	CATRQGFEQFF	TGTGCCACTCGACAGGGGTTTGAGCAGTTCTTC
TRBV4-3	NA	TRBJ2-3	TRBD2	CASSQDRFGGGATDTQYF	TGCGCCAGCAGCCAAGATCGTTTCGGCGGGGGGGCCACAGATACGCAGTATTTT
TRBV11-2	many	TRBJ1-1	NA	CASSLEGRMNTEAFF	TGTGCCAGCAGCTTAGAGGGGCGGATGAACACTGAAGCTTTCTTT
TRBV7-8	NA	TRBJ2-7	TRBD2	CASSLVLAGDSYEQYF	TGTGCCAGCAGCTTGGTGCTAGCGGGGGACTCCTACGAGCAGTACTTC